This T cell receptor beta chain comes out of a study of blood T cell repertoires in COVID-19. Study in general: The United States, Italy and Spain supplied acute and convalescent COVID-19 samples. From T cells, B-cell-depleted T cells, or PBMCs came the material, which was cDNA or gDNA.

The CDR3 loop spans 15 amino acids. V was pared by 4 bases and J by 2 bases, with 7 bases of the junction left unmatched. Germline CDR1 and CDR2: SNHLY and FYNNEI. Profiling relied on immunoSEQ multiplex PCR, and the TCRdb table lists in-frame clones only, not all of them. Here the sample spans over 85,000 clones, roughly 85% being singletons. Sequencing input: peripheral blood. The rearrangement uses TRBV2 and TRBJ2-7, with 8 bases that match TRBD1. The clonotype comes from an elderly man with acute or convalescent COVID-19. CDR3: CASSGGQGATYEQYF. Here the CDR3 DNA reads TGTGCCAGCAGTGGGGGTCAGGGGGCGACCTACGAGCAGTACTTC.